This TCR beta chain was recorded in a study of T-cell reconstitution after alpha-beta-depleted transplantation in children. It was with unique molecular identifiers that the TCRbeta library was prepared. TCRdb reanalysed the PCR reads using MiXCR and keeps one entry per CDR3 protein. This table holds roughly 610,000 distinct CDR3 sequences, 8% to 11% found once. This clonotype has only a few counts. This CDR3 is 17 amino acids long. V was cut by 4 bases and J by 0 bases, with 16 bases left in between. This sequence originates from a human donor who donated a stem cell graft to a child with acute myeloid leukemia. Material: PBMCs from the stem cell graft donor, obtained from the stem cell graft. V usage is TRBV12-3 or TRBV12-4 and J usage is TRBJ1-5, with D tentatively TRBD1 (5 bases). In nucleotides, the CDR3 is TGTGCCAGCAGTTCCGGGACGGCGATTTATAGCAATCAGCCCCAGCATTTT. Its translation: CASSSGTAIYSNQPQHF.